A single sample is the source of the 5 T cell receptor beta chains below, sequenced in a study of graft-versus-host responses after intestinal transplantation. Their cognate antigens are unknown. Clones were read by immunoSEQ multiplex PCR, and TCRdb kept only the in-frame ones, dropping some. This sample has tens of thousands of clones; roughly 89% occur once, and the top ten carry roughly 4%. The sequences come from unstimulated CD8+ T cells sorted from spleen or lymph node cells, collected before transplant. The source of these receptors is a human donor who was the organ donor for an intestinal transplant.

The rearrangement joins TRBV5-4 to TRBJ1-2; TRBD1 aligns across 9 bases. There are 17 residues in the CDR3. Losses at the gene ends were 5 bases for V and 6 bases for J; bases not matched to a gene: 17. Looked up from germline, CDR1 is SGHNT and CDR2 is YYREEE (reference sequence). The CDR3 region has the DNA TGTGCCAGCAGAAAAATACAGTCTGCCAGACAGGGGGATGGCTACACCTTC. As protein: CASRKIQSARQGDGYTF.

V and J are TRBV6-1 and TRBJ1-5; no firm D call. The V gene lost 1 base and the J gene lost 4 bases, with 8 bases spanning the gap. Germline V gives CDR1 MNHNS, CDR2 SASEGT. CDR3 length: 14 amino acids. The chain's CDR3 is CASSEGQGNQPQHF. In nucleotides, the CDR3 is TGTGCCAGCAGTGAAGGACAAGGTAATCAGCCCCAGCATTTT.

This rearrangement joins TRBV30 to TRBJ1-4, with unresolved D. V gave up 1 base and J gave up 2 bases, with 17 bases separating them. The germline gives CDR1 GTSNPN, CDR2 SVGIG (reference sequence). This CDR3 has 17 amino acids. This chain's CDR3 is CAWSDYSEEATNEKLFF. CDR3 sequence (DNA): TGTGCCTGGAGTGACTACTCGGAGGAGGCGACTAATGAAAAACTGTTTTTT.

The CDR3 protein is CASSLGTGGDMETQYF. The CDR3 nucleotides are TGTGCCAGCAGCTTAGGGACAGGGGGCGATATGGAGACCCAGTACTTC. The genes are TRBV5-6 and TRBJ2-5; TRBD1 agrees at 12 bases. The CDR3 totals 16 residues. Germline V lookup: CDR1 SGHDT, CDR2 YYEEEE. V gave up 2 bases and J gave up 5 bases; unmatched junction bases: 7.

The chain carries TRBV4-1 and TRBJ2-1; no definite D call. Germline assignment: CDR1 MGHRA and CDR2 YSYEKL. The CDR3 loop spans 13 amino acids. Trimming pared 1 base from V and 5 bases from J, leaving 6 bases between. CDR3 in amino acids: CASSQVTDNEQFF. The CDR3 DNA reads TGCGCCAGCAGCCAAGTCACAGACAATGAGCAGTTCTTC.